This TCR beta chain was captured in a study of cytomegalovirus exposure and HLA in healthy donors. Clones were read by immunoSEQ multiplex PCR, and TCRdb kept only the in-frame ones, dropping some. Of roughly 120,000 clones listed, roughly 93% are singletons. Remarks on this clone: What it binds is unknown.

Findings and caveats of the study: Despite most TCR sequences being rare, some public TCRs occurred in many donors.

J gave up 2 bases and V 0 bases, and 5 bases lay outside the gene matches. CDR3 length equals 16 residues. CDR1 SGHRS and CDR2 YFSETQ come from the germline V gene. The chain employs TRBV5-1 and TRBJ1-5, with 7 positions matching TRBD1. The sequenced sample consisted of PBMCs. This clonotype originated in a young woman in good health and CMV-seronegative. The CDR3 is CASSLDYTGGNQPQHF. In nucleotides, the CDR3 is TGCGCCAGCAGCTTGGATTATACAGGGGGCAATCAGCCCCAGCATTTT.